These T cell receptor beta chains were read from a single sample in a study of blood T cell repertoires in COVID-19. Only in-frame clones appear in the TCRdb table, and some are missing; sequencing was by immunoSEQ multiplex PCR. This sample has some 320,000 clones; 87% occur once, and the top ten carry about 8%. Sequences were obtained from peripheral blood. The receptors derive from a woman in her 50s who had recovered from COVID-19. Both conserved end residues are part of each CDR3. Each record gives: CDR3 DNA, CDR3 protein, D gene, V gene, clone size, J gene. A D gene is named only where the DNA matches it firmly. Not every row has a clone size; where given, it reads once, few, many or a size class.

TGTGCCAGCTCACTTCGACAGGGGGCCACAGATACGCAGTATTTT	CASSLRQGATDTQYF	TRBD1	TRBV18	-	TRBJ2-3
TGTGCCAGTAGTCCGGGACAGGGGGTCTACAATGAGCAGTTCTTC	CASSPGQGVYNEQFF	TRBD1	TRBV19	-	TRBJ2-1
TGTGCCAGCAGCCCGGACAGGGGGCCTTCACCCCTCCACTTT	CASSPDRGPSPLHF	TRBD1	TRBV6-2/TRBV6-3	-	TRBJ1-6
TGCAGTGCTAGTACAGGGATTGAATACGAGCAGTACTTC	CSASTGIEYEQYF	-	TRBV20-1	-	TRBJ2-7
TGTGCCAGCTCGCCAAGCGGGGAAGCCTACGAGCAGTACTTC	CASSPSGEAYEQYF	TRBD2	TRBV18	-	TRBJ2-7
TGTGCCAGCAGTTACGGGGGACAGATGATCACTGAAGCTTTCTTT	CASSYGGQMITEAFF	TRBD1	TRBV6-5	-	TRBJ1-1
TGTGCCAGCAGCTTAGTTTGGGGAGCTGGGGCCAACGTCCTGACTTTC	CASSLVWGAGANVLTF	-	TRBV11-2	-	TRBJ2-6
TGTGCCAGTAGTATAGGAGGGAGAGGGGAGCTGTTTTTT	CASSIGGRGELFF	-	TRBV19	-	TRBJ2-2
TGTGCCAGCAGCGTAGAGGCGGGACAGGGCTACGAGCAGTACTTC	CASSVEAGQGYEQYF	TRBD1	TRBV9	few	TRBJ2-7
TGTGCCAGCAGTCCCCATCAGGGTAGGTCCACTGAAGCTTTCTTT	CASSPHQGRSTEAFF	-	TRBV28	-	TRBJ1-1
TGTGCCAGCAGCTTGGCCCGGACAGGGGGAGGCTACACCTTC	CASSLARTGGGYTF	TRBD1	TRBV5-4	few	TRBJ1-2
TGTGCCAGCAGCTCAACCAGGGGCTACAATGAGCAGTTCTTC	CASSSTRGYNEQFF	-	TRBV7-2	-	TRBJ2-1
TGTGCCAGCAGCCAAGAAGCGGGAGCTCCCACAGATACGCAGTATTTT	CASSQEAGAPTDTQYF	TRBD2	TRBV4-2	-	TRBJ2-3
TGTGCCACCAGTGCCGCAAGCGGGGAAAACATTCAGTACTTC	CATSAASGENIQYF	TRBD2	TRBV24-1	-	TRBJ2-4
TGTGCCAGCAGTTTATGGTCGGGCTCTGGGGCCAACGTCCTGACTTTC	CASSLWSGSGANVLTF	-	TRBV28	-	TRBJ2-6
TGTGCCAGCAGCCCCGTATCCCTATTCACAGATACGCAGTATTTT	CASSPVSLFTDTQYF	-	TRBV7-2	-	TRBJ2-3
TGTGCCACCAGCAGAGGTGGATCGGGCTCTGGAAACACCATATATTTT	CATSRGGSGSGNTIYF	-	TRBV15	-	TRBJ1-3
TGTGCCACCAGCAGCAAATTCAGCGGGAAGAGGACAGATACGCAGTATTTT	CATSSKFSGKRTDTQYF	TRBD2	TRBV15	-	TRBJ2-3
TGTGCCAGCAGCTTGGTCGGGATTGATGGCTACACCTTC	CASSLVGIDGYTF	-	TRBV5-6	-	TRBJ1-2
TGTGCCAGCAGTTTACACGGGGGGGGCACTAATGAAAAACTGTTTTTT	CASSLHGGGTNEKLFF	-	TRBV28	-	TRBJ1-4
TGCAGCGCCACAGGGGACTATGGCTACACCTTC	CSATGDYGYTF	TRBD1	TRBV29-1	-	TRBJ1-2
TGTGCCAGCAGCTTAGACCGGGACAGGGTTTCACCCCTCCACTTT	CASSLDRDRVSPLHF	TRBD1	TRBV7-8	few	TRBJ1-6
TGTGCCAGCTCACCTCAGTCCGGGTTGAACACCGGGGAGCTGTTTTTT	CASSPQSGLNTGELFF	-	TRBV18	-	TRBJ2-2
TGTGCCAGCAGCGTGCTAGCGGGAGGGACAGATACGCAGTATTTT	CASSVLAGGTDTQYF	TRBD2	TRBV7-8	once	TRBJ2-3
TGTGCCAGCAGCGGCCAGACTGATTTCGGGGAGCTGTTTTTT	CASSGQTDFGELFF	-	TRBV11-1	-	TRBJ2-2
TGCGCCAGCAGTGAGCAATGGACAGGGGGCCATGGCTACACCTTC	CASSEQWTGGHGYTF	TRBD1	TRBV10-2	-	TRBJ1-2
TGTGCCAGCAGCTTAAGCCAACAGGGACAGCCCCAGCATTTT	CASSLSQQGQPQHF	-	TRBV7-2	once	TRBJ1-5